Each of the 4 T cell receptor beta chains below was sequenced from the same sample in a study of T cells in Graves' hyperthyroidism and ophthalmopathy. TCR beta CDR3 regions were amplified from RNA transcripts. The TCR CDR3 first-round RT-PCR relied on the HTBI primer set. TCRdb re-called the multiplex PCR reads with MiXCR, one entry per CDR3 protein. This sample has 300,000 to 450,000 distinct CDR3 sequences, with more than 12% found just once. The sample taken for sequencing was blood. These receptors all stem from a woman in her 30s with Graves' hyperthyroidism.

This clonotype has at least ten counts. This sequence joins TRBV7-2 and TRBJ2-1; D is perhaps TRBD2 (5 bases). Trimming removed 5 bases from V and 4 bases from J, with 12 bases in between. The CDR3 totals 14 residues. Germline assignment: CDR1 SGHTA and CDR2 FQGNSA. The CDR3 DNA reads TGTGCCAGCAGCCACAGCGGAGGTTACAATGAGCAGTTCTTC. Protein product: CASSHSGGYNEQFF.

Comment on this clonotype: Germline and junction disagree at one end, which may indicate a read error. The rearrangement joins TRBV13 to TRBJ2-7; D remains unclear. This CDR3 comprises 12 residues. The germline gives CDR1 PRHDT, CDR2 FYEKMQ (reference sequence). The CDR3 DNA reads TGTACCAGCAGCTTAAGAGCCTACGAGCAGTACTTC. Translation gives CTSSLRAYEQYF.

This clonotype appeared many times. The chain uses TRBV3-1 and TRBJ2-1, with 13 nucleotides matching TRBD2. The CDR3 is 15 residues long. The V segment lost 8 bases and the J segment 6 bases; nucleotides outside the gene matches: 7. The germline CDR1 and CDR2 sequences are LGHDT and YNNKEL (reference sequence). The CDR3 DNA follows: TGTGCCAGCGAAACCCGGACTAGCGGGAGCAATGAGCAGTTCTTC. Translated, it gives CASETRTSGSNEQFF.

The sample holds a few counts of this clonotype. V gene TRBV11-2 combines with J gene TRBJ2-7, with TRBD2 matching over 7 bases. The germline V gene encodes CDR1 SGHAT and CDR2 FQNNGV. This CDR3 spans 18 amino acids. Losses at the gene ends were 5 bases for V and 2 bases for J; bases not matched to a gene: 18. For the CDR3, the DNA is TGTGCCAGCAGCCCTAGGGCCGCCGTAGCGGGCGCGACCTACGAGCAGTACTTC. Translating it yields CASSPRAAVAGATYEQYF.